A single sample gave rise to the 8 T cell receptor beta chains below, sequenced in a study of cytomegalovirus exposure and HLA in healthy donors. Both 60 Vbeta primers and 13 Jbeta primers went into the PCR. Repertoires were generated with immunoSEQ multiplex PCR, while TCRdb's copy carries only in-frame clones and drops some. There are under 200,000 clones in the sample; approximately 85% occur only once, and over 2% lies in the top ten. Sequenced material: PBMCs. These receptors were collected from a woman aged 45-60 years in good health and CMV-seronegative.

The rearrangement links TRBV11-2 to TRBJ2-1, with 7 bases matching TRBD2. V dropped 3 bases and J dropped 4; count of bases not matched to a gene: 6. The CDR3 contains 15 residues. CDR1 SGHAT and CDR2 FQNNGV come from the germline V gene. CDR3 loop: CASSFRLAAYNEQFF. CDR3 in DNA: TGTGCCAGCAGCTTTAGGCTAGCGGCGTACAATGAGCAGTTCTTC.

For the CDR3, the DNA is TGTGCCAGCAGTGAGCTTGGGACAGCTAACACTGAAGCTTTCTTT. Its translation is CASSELGTANTEAFF. V gene TRBV25-1 combines with J gene TRBJ1-1, with 7 bases fitting TRBD1. V shed 3 bases and J 2 bases; nucleotides not matched to a gene: 6. The CDR3 is made up of 15 amino acids. Germline loops: CDR1 MGHDK, CDR2 SYGVNS. Together with reference TRBV25-1 and TRBJ1-1, the CDR3 gives the full variable domain: EADIYQTPRYLVIGTGKKITLECSQTMGHDKMYWYQQDPGMELHLIHYSYGVNSTEKGDLSSESTVSRIRTEHFPLTLESARPSHTSQYLCASSELGTANTEAFFGQGTRLTVV.

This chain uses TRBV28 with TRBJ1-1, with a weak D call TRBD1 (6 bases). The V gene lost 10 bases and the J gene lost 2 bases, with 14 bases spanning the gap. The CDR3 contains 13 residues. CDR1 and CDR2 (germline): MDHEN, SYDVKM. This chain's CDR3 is CAIYRVGNTEAFF. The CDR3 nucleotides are TGTGCCATCTACAGGGTCGGCAACACTGAAGCTTTCTTT.

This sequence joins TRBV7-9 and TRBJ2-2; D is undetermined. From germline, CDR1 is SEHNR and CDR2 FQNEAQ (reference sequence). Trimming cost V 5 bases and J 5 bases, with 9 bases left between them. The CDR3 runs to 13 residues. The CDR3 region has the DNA TGTGCCAGCAGCGGAGAACGGACCGGGGAGCTGTTTTTT. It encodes CASSGERTGELFF.

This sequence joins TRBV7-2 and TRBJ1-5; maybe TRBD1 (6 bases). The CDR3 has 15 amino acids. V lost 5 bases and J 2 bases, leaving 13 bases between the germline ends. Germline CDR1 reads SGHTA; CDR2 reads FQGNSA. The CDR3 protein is CASSPTGLGNQPQHF. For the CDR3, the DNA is TGTGCCAGCAGCCCGACAGGCCTAGGCAATCAGCCCCAGCATTTT.

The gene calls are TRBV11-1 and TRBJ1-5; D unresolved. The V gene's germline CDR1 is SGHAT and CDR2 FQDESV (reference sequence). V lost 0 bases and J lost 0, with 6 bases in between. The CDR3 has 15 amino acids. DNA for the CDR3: TGTGCCAGCAGCTTAGCGTCGGGTAGCAATCAGCCCCAGCATTTT. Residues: CASSLASGSNQPQHF.

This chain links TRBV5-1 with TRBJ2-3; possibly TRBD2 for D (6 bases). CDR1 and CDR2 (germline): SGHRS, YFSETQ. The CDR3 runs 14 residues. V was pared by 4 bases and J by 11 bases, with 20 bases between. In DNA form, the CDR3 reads TGCGCCAGCAGCACCGGGACTCCTTCGGATTGGCAGTATTTT. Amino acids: CASSTGTPSDWQYF.

This CDR3 reads CASSHRGTSGMFGSYNEQFF. CDR3 nucleotide sequence: TGCGCCAGCAGCCATCGTGGGACTAGCGGGATGTTCGGATCCTACAATGAGCAGTTCTTC. The gene calls are TRBV4-1 and TRBJ2-1; 13 nucleotides line up with TRBD2. J lost 1 base, V lost 3 bases, and 12 bases had no gene match. Germline CDR1 reads MGHRA; CDR2 reads YSYEKL. The CDR3 loop spans 20 amino acids.